This T cell receptor (beta chain) was observed in a study of blood T cell repertoires in COVID-19. Study-level information: Researchers got acute and convalescent COVID-19 samples from the United States, Italy and Spain.

A remark on this clone: This same CDR3 is encoded by further DNA sequences in the sample.

The protocol was immunoSEQ multiplex PCR, while the TCRdb copy is restricted to in-frame clones and leaves out a portion. The repertoire consists of 200,000 to 250,000 clones, with about four fifths occurring once and the leading ten covering around 1.8%. The CDR3 runs to 13 residues. The germline V gene has CDR1 KGHSH and CDR2 LQKENI. V shed 2 bases, J shed 3 bases, and the junction held 0 bases outside the gene matches. The participants were between roughly 18 and 89 years old and came from some 23 US areas. Researchers sorted participants into cohorts using their self-reported clinical history. The clonotype was recovered from a man in his 60s who had recovered from COVID-19. The specimen was PBMCs or T cells enriched from blood (not recorded which). This chain joins TRBV18 and TRBJ1-2; TRBD1 aligns across 7 bases. This CDR3 is CASSPGTDYGYTF. The CDR3 DNA follows: TGTGCCAGCTCACCAGGGACAGACTATGGCTACACCTTC.